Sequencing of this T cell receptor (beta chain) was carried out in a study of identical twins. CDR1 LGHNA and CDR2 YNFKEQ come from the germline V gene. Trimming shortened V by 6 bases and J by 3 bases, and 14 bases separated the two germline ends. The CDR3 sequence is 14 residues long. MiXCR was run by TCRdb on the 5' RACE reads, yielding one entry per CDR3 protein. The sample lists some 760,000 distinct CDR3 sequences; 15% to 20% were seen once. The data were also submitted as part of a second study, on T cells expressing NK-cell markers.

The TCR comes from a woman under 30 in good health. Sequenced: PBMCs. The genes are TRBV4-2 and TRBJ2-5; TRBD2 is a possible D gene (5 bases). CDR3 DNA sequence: TGTGCCAGCAGTCAGACGGAGCGGAAAGAGACCCAGTACTTC. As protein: CASSQTERKETQYF.